Listed below are T cell receptor beta chains from one sample, sequenced in a study of CXCR3-negative and CXCR3-positive naive CD8 T cells. TCRdb reprocessed the 5' RACE reads and keeps a single row for each CDR3 protein, giving no DNA. This sample's table has about 40,000 distinct CDR3 sequences. The sample taken for sequencing was memory CD8+ T cells from blood. The receptors stem from a human donor in good health. Some clones in this sample may be carry-over from other donors' samples. Each CDR3 is given with its conserved first and last residue. The listing skips clone size in some rows; elsewhere it reads once, few, many or a size class.

V gene	J gene	clone size	CDR3 protein
TRBV4-1	TRBJ1-3	-	CASSQDRSSGNTIYF
TRBV2	TRBJ2-7	-	CASSDVQGPYEQYF
TRBV29-1	TRBJ1-1	large	CSVRDREGAEAFF
TRBV28	TRBJ2-7	-	CASSLNQYEQYF
TRBV29-1	TRBJ2-7	-	CSVVTGSSYEQYF
TRBV7-6	TRBJ2-3	-	CASSKVQGDHDIGWTQYF
TRBV7-9	TRBJ1-1	-	CASSPTAGAEAFF
TRBV14	TRBJ1-2	-	CASSQSGQIYGYTF
TRBV20-1	TRBJ2-7	-	CSVLTGRTYEQYF
TRBV20-1	TRBJ2-5	-	CSARDGRTEQETQYF